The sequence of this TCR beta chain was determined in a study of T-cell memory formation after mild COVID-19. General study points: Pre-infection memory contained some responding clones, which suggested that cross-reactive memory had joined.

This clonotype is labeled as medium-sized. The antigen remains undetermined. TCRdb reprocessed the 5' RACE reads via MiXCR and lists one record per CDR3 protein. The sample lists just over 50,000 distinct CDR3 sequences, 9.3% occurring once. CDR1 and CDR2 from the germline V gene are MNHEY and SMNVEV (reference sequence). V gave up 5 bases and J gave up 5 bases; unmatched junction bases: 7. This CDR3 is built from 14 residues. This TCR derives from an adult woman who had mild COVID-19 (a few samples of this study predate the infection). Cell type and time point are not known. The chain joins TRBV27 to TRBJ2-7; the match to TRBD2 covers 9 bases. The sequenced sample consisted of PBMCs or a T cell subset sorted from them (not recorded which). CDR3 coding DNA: TGTGCCAGCAGTATTAGCGGGAGTCAGAACGAGCAGTACTTC. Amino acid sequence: CASSISGSQNEQYF.